The 8 T cell receptor beta chains below were found in one sample sequenced in a study of vaccination and CD4 T cells after COVID-19. These TCRs' antigens remain unknown. Time point indicated: late sampling 161 to 241 days after vaccination in a few convalescent patients. The treatment: roughly 11-day PBMC culture with coronavirus spike peptide pools or control peptides (ViraFEST assay). Cultured CD4+ T-cell DNA underwent Oncomine TCR Beta short-read sequencing. TCRdb reanalysed the PCR reads using MiXCR and keeps one entry per CDR3 protein. Of tens of thousands of distinct CDR3 sequences listed, 32% are singletons. This specimen consisted of CD4+ T cells from blood, cultured in vitro, obtained about 7 months after SARS-CoV-2 vaccination. These receptors all come from a human donor who had recovered from COVID-19.

The chain employs TRBV20-1 and TRBJ2-1; D is unresolved. In germline, CDR1 is DFQATT, CDR2 SNEGSKA (reference sequence). V lost 0 bases to trimming and J lost 2 bases, with 8 bases between them. The CDR3 runs to 14 residues. CDR3 sequence reads: CSARDRPPYNEQFF. The DNA of the CDR3 is TGCAGTGCTAGAGACAGGCCCCCCTACAATGAGCAGTTCTTC.

This clonotype was counted only a few times. The V gene is TRBV28, the J gene TRBJ1-5, with no clear D. Germline V gene data show CDR1 as MDHEN and CDR2 as SYDVKM. V gave up 4 bases and J gave up 3 bases, with 16 bases separating them. The CDR3 covers 16 residues. The CDR3 loop reads CASSSGGFLLNQPQHF. CDR3 sequence (DNA): TGTGCCAGCAGTTCCGGCGGATTCCTTCTCAATCAGCCCCAGCATTTT.

CDR3 residues: CASSYSKVLGPDTQYF. The CDR3 DNA sequence: TGTGCCAGCAGTTACTCGAAGGTTCTGGGGCCAGATACGCAGTATTTT. J is TRBJ2-3 and V is TRBV6-5; TRBD1 is a possible D gene (5 bases). V was pared by 0 bases and J by 4 bases, with 14 bases between. In germline, CDR1 is MNHEY, CDR2 SVGAGI. This CDR3 region has 16 residues.

This clonotype was recorded a few times. V is TRBV7-2 and J is TRBJ2-5; the match to TRBD2 covers 8 bases. Germline CDR1 is SGHTA and CDR2 is FQGNSA. Germline trimming cut 5 bases from V and 1 base from J; bases unmatched to any gene: 6. The CDR3 is 15 residues long. CDR3: CASSTQTSGQETQYF. The DNA of the CDR3 is TGTGCCAGCAGCACCCAAACTAGCGGCCAAGAGACCCAGTACTTC.

The chain carries TRBV5-4 and TRBJ1-1; possibly TRBD1 for D (6 bases). The V gene lost 0 bases and the J gene lost 0 bases, with 15 bases spanning the gap. This CDR3 comprises 17 residues. Germline V gene lookup returns CDR1 SGHNT and CDR2 YYREEE (reference sequence). The CDR3 DNA is TGTGCCAGCAGCTTGGCTACAGGGTCGGGTATGAACACTGAAGCTTTCTTT. Its protein product is CASSLATGSGMNTEAFF.

The chain combines TRBV6-1 with TRBJ1-5, with a tentative D call TRBD1 (6 bases). The CDR3 spans 14 residues. The V gene lost 6 bases and the J gene lost 0 bases, with 9 bases spanning the gap. Germline CDR1 is MNHNS and CDR2 is SASEGT. The CDR3 sequence is CASRRQDSNQPQHF. The CDR3 DNA reads TGTGCCAGCAGAAGACAGGATAGCAATCAGCCCCAGCATTTT.

This clonotype was seen only a few times. The rearrangement joins TRBV7-6 to TRBJ1-2; D gene ambiguous. Germline loops: CDR1 SGHVS, CDR2 FNYEAQ. The CDR3 spans 13 residues. Trimming removed 3 bases from V and 7 bases from J, with 12 bases in between. The CDR3 sequence: CASSFAEGGGYTF. DNA for the CDR3: TGTGCCAGCAGCTTTGCCGAGGGCGGTGGCTACACCTTC.

V and J are TRBV15 and TRBJ2-5; D possibly corresponds to TRBD2 (6 bases). The CDR3 runs 14 residues. Germline loops: CDR1 LNHNV, CDR2 YYDKDF (reference sequence). The V gene lost 0 bases and the J gene lost 3 bases, with 8 bases spanning the gap. CDR3 sequence (DNA): TGTGCCACCAGCAGAGATTCTAGCGAAGAGACCCAGTACTTC. Its protein product is CATSRDSSEETQYF.